A single T cell receptor beta chain is shown here with its context. The sample has other DNA sequences that encode this CDR3 too. TCRdb keeps only in-frame clones here, not all; method: immunoSEQ multiplex PCR. The sample lists roughly 240,000 clones; 83% were seen once. Germline CDR1 SGHNT, CDR2 YYREEE (reference sequence). The CDR3 runs 15 residues. V dropped 2 bases and J dropped 1 base, with 9 bases sitting between them. Participants came from about two dozen US areas, aged about 18 to 100 years. These data come from a study of blood T cell repertoires in COVID-19. Across the study: The United States, Italy and Spain provided the acute and convalescent COVID-19 samples.

The sequenced material came from PBMCs or T cells enriched from blood (not recorded which). V is TRBV5-4 and J is TRBJ2-2; TRBD1 is a possible D gene (5 bases). This TCR derives from a woman in her 40s who had been exposed to COVID-19. CDR3 in DNA: TGTGCCAGCAGCTTTGGTCAGGGGAACACCGGGGAGCTGTTTTTT. Amino acid sequence: CASSFGQGNTGELFF. The full variable domain, with the rest looked up from reference TRBV5-4 and TRBJ2-2, is ETGVTQSPTHLIKTRGQQVTLRCSSQSGHNTVSWYQQALGQGPQFIFQYYREEENGRGNFPPRFSGLQFPNYSSELNVNALELDDSALYLCASSFGQGNTGELFFGEGSRLTVL.